This TCR beta chain was observed in a study of blood T cell repertoires in COVID-19. V shed 8 bases, J shed 0 bases, and the junction held 13 bases outside the gene matches. Germline CDR1 is SNHLY and CDR2 is FYNNEI. The CDR3 has 17 amino acids. The repertoire was sequenced with immunoSEQ multiplex PCR; TCRdb's copy has only in-frame clones and lacks some. The sample lists around 250,000 clones; around 87% were seen once. This sequence was found in a man between 18 and 35 years old with active or convalescent COVID-19. The chain joins TRBV2 to TRBJ1-5; TRBD1 matches at 7 bases. Sequenced material: peripheral blood. The CDR3 bases are TGTGCCAGCCGGAGGACAGGAGGGGAAGTTAGCAATCAGCCCCAGCATTTT. This sequence encodes CASRRTGGEVSNQPQHF.